Sequencing of this TCR beta chain was carried out in a study of neurological immune-mediated disorders. Study-wide context: The multiple sclerosis group of roughly 35 included around 30 relapsing-remitting and 3 secondary progressive patients. Overall study results and limits: Phylogenetic grouping put 18 of 34 multiple sclerosis patients' repertoires into one related-CDR3 cluster, a possible signature.

The CDR3 is made up of 14 amino acids. The germline V gene has CDR1 DFQATT and CDR2 SNEGSKA (reference sequence). Trimming cost V 1 base and J 2 bases, with 12 bases left between them. TCRdb re-derived calls from the 5' RACE reads in MiXCR, one entry per CDR3 protein. The sample has tens of thousands of distinct CDR3 sequences; 3% to 4.5% are singletons. The sample holds many counts of this clonotype. No antigen is known for it. The unsorted libraries were made from 2 million PBMCs kept at -80 C. The V gene is TRBV20-1, the J gene TRBJ2-7, with a possible D match to TRBD1 (6 bases). The clonotype originates from a woman in her fifties or sixties with multiple sclerosis. Sequencing was performed on PBMCs. CDR3 in DNA: TGCAGTGCTAGAGGCCAGGGGAGAACCTACGAGCAGTACTTC. Amino acids: CSARGQGRTYEQYF.